The text below deals with one T cell receptor beta chain. No cognate antigen has been identified for it. No base qualities exist here, and no much larger clone lies one base off it. This sample is drawn from a study of shared clonotypes between healthy human individuals (dated by TCRdb to the early 2020s). Looking at the study overall: The cohort comprised a couple of women and a few men aged 18 to 49 years. Per donor, leukapheresis produced somewhere between about 0.85 and 8.9 billion PBMCs. For each donor, CD4 naive and CD4 memory were each given three plates, CD8 naive was given two plates, and CD8 memory was given one plate. To increase sequencing depth and limit assay-specific biases, TCR repertoire library preparation and sequencing were carried out by different laboratories using diverse techniques. To estimate repertoire size and how much clonotypes are shared between individuals, the study performed deep sequencing of blood TCR repertoires from a few healthy adults. The investigation overall reported the following: Rarefaction of sorted-subset datasets indicated incomplete sequencing despite the large sequencing depth. Higher generation probabilities were observed for clonotypes shared by all four sorted-subset donors than for non-shared clonotypes. Sampling was limited to blood, and TCR repertoires in tissue likely differ from TCR repertoires in blood. Sharing across a few donors was observed for roughly 5.4% of naive CD4, less than 4% of naive CD8, 2% to 2.5% of memory CD4, and approximately 0.41% of memory CD8 clonotypes. Pairwise subsampling indicated that sequencing depth was expected to affect the degree of clonotype sharing among donors. Estimated clonotype richness was generally larger for naive than for memory subsets. Because the study included only a small number of donors, the genetic and exposure-history diversity represented was limited.

Healthy HIV-negative adults with no recently reported acute infections or vaccinations were included as donors. Only Caucasian adults living in Nashville, Tennessee, USA were represented among the donors. CD4+ T cells were enriched through magnetic negative selection, after which naive cells were positively selected on CD45RA and the remaining negative fraction served as the memory subset. After blood collection by leukapheresis, PBMCs were isolated using Ficoll-Histopaque density gradient centrifugation and then cryopreserved in the vapor phase of liquid nitrogen. Analytical flow cytometry was used to check the purity and quantity of every magnetically sorted T cell population. Genomic DNA was isolated from every sorted fraction and measured by UV absorbance on a Nanodrop 2000c. From V the trimming removes 7 bases and from J it removes 4 bases, while the gene matches leave 6 bases of the junction unaccounted for. From its cysteine to its phenylalanine, the CDR3 spans 15 amino acids. Left in the record is the CDR3 DNA by itself, 45 bases read in frame from the first base. CDR1 and CDR2 were assigned from the germline V gene as WSHSY and SAAADI.

Using the deep immunoSEQ assay, multiplex PCR amplified TCR CDR3 regions from genomic DNA. Genomic DNA extracted from each cell subset was distributed evenly over all wells of several immunoSEQ 96-well plates, and each plate served as one replicate. For sorted subsets, roughly 0.2 ug genomic DNA, equal to some 28,000 T cell genomes, was loaded into each replicate PCR. The purified libraries were quantified using a Qubit 3.0 fluorometer, sized with a Bioanalyzer 2100, and then quantified again using the KAPA Library Quantification kit. Every immunoSEQ 96-well plate was sequenced on a separate single-read 150-cycle Illumina NextSeq 550 flow cell. The original pipeline was this. The immunoSEQ output contained only junctional sequences without quality scores, so filtering could not match that applied to full-length reads. To assign V/J genes and CDR3, sequences were annotated using PyIR, a Python wrapper for IgBLAST v1.9, with IMGT germline references. Any read was removed if the V/J assignment was weak (E-value above 1e-6), the CDR3 was missing, or the read contained stop codons, out-of-frame junctions, or ambiguous translated residues. A V3J clonotype was defined by an identical inferred V gene, J gene, and CDR3 amino acid sequence. The percentage overlap between two repertoires was calculated by dividing the number of shared unique clonotypes by the size of the smaller repertoire. Richness of each repertoire was evaluated using RTK rarefaction, the Chao1 estimator, and Recon v2.1 estimates of unobserved clonotypes. Generation probabilities were computed with OLGA for all TCRbeta clonotypes obtained by the gDNA method from four donors. TCRdb holds this immuneACCESS table with in-frame rearrangements only. Some clones are missing; in checked studies, unresolved V genes explain under half, and the rest has no known cause. V, J and clone size derive from that table, while D and trimming were established from the DNA sequence. The sample data list just over 2,000,000 clones, and over 85% of these were observed just once. The ten most abundant clones make up about 0.13% of the sample.

The clonotype comes from a man aged 18 to 30 in good health. The specimen was naive CD4+ T cells sorted from blood. Interpreted using the paper, the cell subset or site label stands for: CD45RA+ positively selected. The rearrangement combines TRBV10-2 with TRBJ1-6, with TRBD1 identical over 8 junction bases. The CDR3 protein is CASTEGDRYNSPLHF. The DNA is TGCGCCAGCACCGAAGGGGACAGGTATAATTCACCCCTCCACTTT.